The source of this TCR beta chain is a study of blood T cell repertoires in COVID-19. Study as a whole: Acute-phase and convalescent COVID-19 samples originated in the United States, Italy and Spain. From T cells, B-cell-depleted T cells, or PBMCs came the material, which was cDNA or gDNA.

Source study methods: By means of reference gene primer amplification, nucleated cell counts were estimated. The protocol was immunoSEQ multiplex PCR, while the TCRdb copy is restricted to in-frame clones and leaves out a portion. V, J and clone size derive from that table, while D and trimming were established from the DNA sequence. The table has about 110,000 clones, 85% to 90% seen once; the top ten hold approximately 1.1%. The J segment lost 6 bases and the V segment lost 4 bases, leaving 7 bases of the junction unmatched. Germline V gene lookup returns CDR1 LNHDA and CDR2 SQIVND (reference sequence). The CDR3 runs to 15 residues.

The sample taken for sequencing was peripheral blood. The origin of this receptor is a human donor in a cohort sampled during active COVID-19. The J gene is TRBJ1-2, the V gene TRBV19; 11 bases agree with TRBD1. Here the CDR3 DNA reads TGTGCCAGTAGTACCGTAGGACAGGGGGCGCATGGCTACACCTTC. This sequence encodes CASSTVGQGAHGYTF.